The next 28 T cell receptor beta chains were all read from a single sample in a study of blood T cell repertoires in COVID-19. The method was immunoSEQ multiplex PCR; TCRdb's version includes in-frame clones alone and lacks a portion of them. The sample has 110,000 to 150,000 clones; 80% to 90% are singletons. Sequencing was carried out using peripheral blood. These receptors came from a woman over 75 with acute or convalescent COVID-19.

This clone was counted a single time. This chain links TRBV30 with TRBJ1-2; 9 bases agree with TRBD1. The trim removed 4 bases at V and 7 bases at J, leaving 7 bases unmatched. Germline lookup yields CDR1 GTSNPN and CDR2 SVGIG (reference sequence). This CDR3 region has 13 residues. The CDR3 DNA reads as TGTGCCTGGACCACTTCGACAGGGGGTGGCTACACCTTC. It translates to CAWTTSTGGGYTF.

The gene calls are TRBV11-2 and TRBJ2-2; 8 positions agree with TRBD1. This CDR3 contains 15 residues. Germline trimming cut 3 bases from V and 10 bases from J; bases unmatched to any gene: 10. CDR1 and CDR2 from the germline V gene are SGHAT and FQNNGV. DNA of the CDR3: TGTGCCAGCAGCTTTGCTGAACAGGGGGTTGAGGAGCTGTTTTTT. Residues: CASSFAEQGVEELFF.

J is TRBJ2-2 and V is TRBV6-2 or TRBV6-3; D may be TRBD1 (6 bases). In germline, CDR1 is MNHEY, CDR2 SVGEGT. Trimming took 0 bases from V and 14 from J, leaving 13 bases between them. The CDR3 totals 13 residues. The chain's CDR3 is CASSYSRDTTLFF. The DNA of the CDR3 is TGTGCCAGCAGTTACTCGAGGGACACTACTCTGTTTTTT.

The genes are TRBV11-2 and TRBJ1-2, with D possibly being TRBD1 (6 bases). V was trimmed by 5 bases and J by 4 bases, leaving 11 bases between them. The CDR3 covers 13 residues. Germline V lookup: CDR1 SGHAT, CDR2 FQNNGV. The CDR3 nucleotides are TGTGCCAGCAGCCAGGGGCAGGGCTATGGCTACACCTTC. Translated: CASSQGQGYGYTF.

The chain is built from TRBV5-1 and TRBJ2-2; the match to TRBD1 covers 8 bases. Looked up from germline, CDR1 is SGHRS and CDR2 is YFSETQ. V shed 4 bases, J shed 3 bases, and the junction held 8 bases outside the gene matches. The CDR3 has 16 residues. The CDR3 reads CASSLRDRTYTGELFF. The CDR3 nucleotides are TGCGCCAGCAGCCTCCGGGACAGGACATACACCGGGGAGCTGTTTTTT.

The chain carries TRBV5-4 and TRBJ2-3, with TRBD2 identical over 8 bases. The trim removed 4 bases at V and 1 base at J, leaving 8 bases unmatched. The CDR3 has 16 residues. Germline loops: CDR1 SGHNT, CDR2 YYREEE (reference sequence). CDR3 sequence (DNA): TGTGCCAGCAGCCCTAGGGGACTAGAAGGCACAGATACGCAGTATTTT. Translated: CASSPRGLEGTDTQYF. Full variable domain (rest looked up from reference TRBV5-4 and TRBJ2-3): ETGVTQSPTHLIKTRGQQVTLRCSSQSGHNTVSWYQQALGQGPQFIFQYYREEENGRGNFPPRFSGLQFPNYSSELNVNALELDDSALYLCASSPRGLEGTDTQYFGPGTRLTVL.

In DNA, the CDR3 is TGTGCTACCGCAACAGGGAACTATGGCTACACCTTC. Protein: CATATGNYGYTF. This chain joins TRBV12-5 and TRBJ1-2; D perhaps matches TRBD1 (6 bases). V lost 10 bases, J lost 2 bases, and 11 bases lay in between. From germline, CDR1 is LGHNT and CDR2 FRNRAP. This CDR3 comprises 12 residues.

This chain connects TRBV18 to TRBJ1-4, with 8 bases matching TRBD1. The CDR3 totals 14 residues. The trim removed 3 bases at V and 7 bases at J, leaving 4 bases unmatched. Germline assignment: CDR1 KGHSH and CDR2 LQKENI. Here the CDR3 DNA reads TGTGCCAGCTCACCTCGGACAGGGAGTGAAAAACTGTTTTTT. Its translation: CASSPRTGSEKLFF.

The rearrangement uses TRBV6-6 and TRBJ1-6, with TRBD1 as a possible D gene (6 bases). Germline V CDR1 and CDR2: MNHNY, SVGAGI (reference sequence). The CDR3 runs to 14 residues. V lost 7 bases and J 10 bases, leaving 17 bases between the germline ends. The CDR3 DNA reads as TGTGCCAGCACCGCGACAGGCCTGTGGTCACCCCTCCACTTT. Translated, it gives CASTATGLWSPLHF.

In regard to this clone: Other nucleotide sequences in the sample specify the same CDR3. This chain connects TRBV5-1 to TRBJ2-1; D may be TRBD1 (6 bases). Germline V CDR1 and CDR2: SGHRS, YFSETQ. V lost 4 bases, J lost 4 bases, and 9 bases lay in between. The CDR3 extends over 13 amino acids. CDR3 DNA sequence: TGCGCCAGCAGCCTGGACAGTTACAATGAGCAGTTCTTC. Translation gives CASSLDSYNEQFF.

The J gene is TRBJ1-1, the V gene TRBV18, with D tentatively TRBD1 (5 bases). V lost 3 bases and J 5 bases, leaving 10 bases between the germline ends. This CDR3 region has 13 residues. Germline values: CDR1 KGHSH, CDR2 LQKENI. In DNA form, the CDR3 reads TGTGCCAGCTCACCGGGGGGGAGGACTGAAGCTTTCTTT. Amino acid sequence: CASSPGGRTEAFF.

This rearrangement joins TRBV5-1 to TRBJ1-3; D unresolved. Germline V gene lookup returns CDR1 SGHRS and CDR2 YFSETQ. V was pared by 2 bases and J by 0 bases, with 9 bases between. This CDR3 region has 15 residues. The CDR3, as DNA: TGCGCCAGCAGCTTAGAGCCCCGCTCTGGAAACACCATATATTTT. The encoded protein is CASSLEPRSGNTIYF.

This clone has only one observation. The rearrangement uses TRBV7-6 and TRBJ2-7; 7 nucleotides agree with TRBD1. The CDR3 totals 16 residues. The germline V gene encodes CDR1 SGHVS and CDR2 FNYEAQ. J was trimmed by 0 bases and V by 5 bases; bases with no gene match: 10. The CDR3 here is CASSPRPGTVSYEQYF. CDR3 DNA sequence: TGTGCCAGCAGCCCAAGACCAGGGACAGTCTCCTACGAGCAGTACTTC.

This chain connects TRBV11-3 to TRBJ2-1, with 7 bases lining up with TRBD1. The V gene end was trimmed by 5 bases and the J gene end by 3 bases; junction bases not matched to a gene: 7. The CDR3 is made up of 15 amino acids. CDR1 and CDR2 from the germline V gene are SGHNT and YENEEA. CDR3 sequence: CASSRGGDYYNEQFF. The CDR3, as DNA: TGTGCCAGCAGCCGAGGGGGCGACTACTACAATGAGCAGTTCTTC.

The rearrangement uses TRBV5-1 and TRBJ1-1, with TRBD1 matching 8 bases. Per the germline V gene, CDR1 is SGHRS and CDR2 is YFSETQ. This CDR3 region has 15 residues. Trimming removed 4 bases from V and 5 bases from J; junction bases left unmatched: 10. CDR3 amino acids: CASSTGTGARTEAFF. CDR3 DNA sequence: TGCGCCAGCAGCACGGGGACAGGAGCAAGAACTGAAGCTTTCTTT.

The chain joins TRBV6-6 to TRBJ2-2; 8 nucleotides match TRBD1. Trimming took 2 bases from V and 4 from J; bases not matched to a gene: 6. This CDR3 is 16 amino acids long. CDR1 is MNHNY, CDR2 SVGAGI, per germline (reference sequence). For the CDR3, the DNA is TGTGCCAGCAGTTACCAGGGGGCGCGGGGCACCGGGGAGCTGTTTTTT. This codes for CASSYQGARGTGELFF.

J is TRBJ2-1 and V is TRBV6-5; possibly TRBD2 for D (7 bases). CDR1 is MNHEY and CDR2 is SVGAGI in the germline V gene. The CDR3 loop spans 15 amino acids. With 5 bases removed from V and 4 bases from J, the gap between germline ends came to 15 bases. CDR3 amino acids: CASSPAGAGYNEQFF. CDR3 coding DNA: TGTGCCAGCAGTCCGGCGGGGGCGGGATACAATGAGCAGTTCTTC.

This rearrangement joins TRBV11-2 to TRBJ1-6; TRBD1 agrees at 10 bases. CDR1 is SGHAT, CDR2 FQNNGV, per germline. The CDR3 is 15 amino acids. The V gene end was trimmed by 5 bases and the J gene end by 10 bases; junction bases not matched to a gene: 8. This CDR3 reads CASSNPGGQGSPLHF. The CDR3 DNA sequence: TGTGCCAGCAGCAACCCAGGGGGACAGGGGTCACCCCTCCACTTT.

The chain is built from TRBV4-2 and TRBJ1-4; the match to TRBD1 covers 7 bases. The CDR3 covers 14 residues. V shed 6 bases and J 7 bases; nucleotides not matched to a gene: 8. Germline-derived CDR1 and CDR2 are LGHNA and YNFKEQ. DNA of the CDR3: TGTGCCAGCAGTCTACGACAGGGAGGTGAAAAACTGTTTTTT. This translates into CASSLRQGGEKLFF.

This chain uses TRBV3-1 (or the pseudogene TRBV3-2) with TRBJ2-3; D perhaps matches TRBD2 (6 bases). Trimming left V 1 base short and J 6 bases short, with 11 bases between. Germline CDR1 is LGHDT and CDR2 is YNNKEL (reference sequence). The CDR3 sequence is 14 residues long. The CDR3 sequence is CASSQVWGRDTQYF. The DNA for the CDR3 is TGTGCCAGCAGCCAAGTGTGGGGGAGGGATACGCAGTATTTT.

This rearrangement joins TRBV5-6 to TRBJ1-3; D not certain. This CDR3 is built from 16 residues. Germline-derived CDR1 and CDR2 are SGHDT and YYEEEE. Trimming removed 4 bases from V and 0 bases from J, with 14 bases in between. CDR3 loop: CASSRPTGSSGNTIYF. The CDR3 DNA reads as TGTGCCAGCAGCCGGCCGACGGGAAGCTCTGGAAACACCATATATTTT. The complete variable domain, with remaining parts taken from reference TRBV5-6 and TRBJ1-3, reads DAGVTQSPTHLIKTRGQQVTLRCSPKSGHDTVSWYQQALGQGPQFIFQYYEEEERQRGNFPDRFSGHQFPNYSSELNVNALLLGDSALYLCASSRPTGSSGNTIYFGEGSWLTVV.

V and J are TRBV24-1 and TRBJ2-3; 8 nucleotides agree with TRBD2. Germline-derived CDR1 and CDR2 are KGHDR and SFDVKD. V lost 5 bases, J lost 1 base, and 7 bases stayed unmatched. The CDR3 extends over 16 amino acids. The CDR3 here is CATSARAGGGTDTQYF. CDR3 sequence (DNA): TGTGCCACCAGTGCCCGGGCCGGGGGGGGCACAGATACGCAGTATTTT.

The CDR3: CASSLRSGYGYTF. CDR3 coding DNA: TGTGCCAGCAGTTTACGATCAGGCTATGGCTACACCTTC. V usage is TRBV27 and J usage is TRBJ1-2; D is undetermined. The CDR3 spans 13 residues. CDR1 is MNHEY, CDR2 SMNVEV, per germline (reference sequence). The V and J ends lost 2 bases and 4 bases respectively, with 8 bases between them.

The chain joins TRBV2 to TRBJ2-1; 11 bases agree with TRBD2. The trim removed 5 bases at V and 4 bases at J, leaving 4 bases unmatched. The CDR3 contains 15 residues. Germline V lookup: CDR1 SNHLY, CDR2 FYNNEI. The DNA for the CDR3 is TGTGCCAGCAGTCGACTAGCGGGGCCGTACAATGAGCAGTTCTTC. This sequence encodes CASSRLAGPYNEQFF.

CDR3 amino acids: CASRLAQDTGELFF. The CDR3 DNA follows: TGCGCCAGCAGACTAGCGCAGGACACCGGGGAGCTGTTTTTT. This chain connects TRBV5-1 to TRBJ2-2, with TRBD2 matching over 7 bases. CDR1 SGHRS and CDR2 YFSETQ come from the germline V gene. The CDR3 is made up of 14 amino acids. Trimming cost V 5 bases and J 3 bases; bases outside gene matches: 4.

The V gene is TRBV7-9, the J gene TRBJ2-1, with TRBD1 as a possible D gene (7 bases). V was pared by 5 bases and J by 0 bases, with 14 bases between. This CDR3 spans 16 amino acids. CDR1 is SEHNR, CDR2 FQNEAQ, per germline (reference sequence). CDR3 sequence reads: CASSPSGGSSYNEQFF. In nucleotides, the CDR3 is TGTGCCAGCAGCCCATCAGGGGGGAGCTCCTACAATGAGCAGTTCTTC.

J is TRBJ1-1 and V is TRBV7-2, with 11 bases that match TRBD1. The germline gives CDR1 SGHTA, CDR2 FQGNSA. The CDR3 covers 15 residues. The junction had 1 base not matched to a gene; V was cut back by 0 bases and J by 4 bases. Written as DNA, the CDR3 is TGTGCCAGCAGCTTAGCCGGGACAGGGGGCACTGAAGCTTTCTTT. As protein: CASSLAGTGGTEAFF.

This clone was observed a few times. The gene calls are TRBV7-2 and TRBJ1-3; 7 bases are a match to TRBD1. With 5 bases clipped from V and 5 bases from J, the junction kept 9 bases outside the gene matches. The germline gives CDR1 SGHTA, CDR2 FQGNSA. This CDR3 comprises 15 residues. This chain's CDR3 is CASSPRQGRRNTIYF. The CDR3 DNA sequence: TGTGCCAGCAGCCCTCGACAGGGTCGAAGAAACACCATATATTTT.